This TCR beta chain is from a study of identical twins. TCRdb called the 5' RACE reads again in MiXCR, with one record for every CDR3 protein. The sample has a few hundred thousand distinct CDR3 sequences, approximately 16% seen once. Losses at the gene ends were 0 bases for V and 14 bases for J; bases not matched to a gene: 8. Looked up from germline, CDR1 is LNHNV and CDR2 is YYDKDF (reference sequence). CDR3 size: 15 residues. This clonotype occurred a few times. The sample also formed part of further work on yellow fever vaccine responses in identical twins.

This clonotype originated in a woman between 18 and 29 years old in good health. The chain joins TRBV15 to TRBJ1-6, with 9 bases aligning to TRBD1. Specimen: CD4+ T cells sorted from blood. Written as DNA, the CDR3 is TGTGCCACCAGCAGAGATGTGGGACAGGGTGTGTCCCTCCACTTT. Its protein is CATSRDVGQGVSLHF.